Listed here is a single T cell receptor (beta chain). Antigen: not known. This entry comes from a study of T cells in tuberculosis. Overall study findings and caveats: Smaller alpha distances in active tuberculosis partly reflected shorter CDR3-alpha lengths. Active tuberculosis cases were adults; controls were adolescents.

Generated by immunoSEQ multiplex PCR, the TCRdb table keeps only in-frame clones and is missing some. The repertoire consists of 30,000 to 35,000 clones, with about 97% occurring once and the leading ten covering roughly 5.7%. The CDR3 covers 16 residues. Germline V gives CDR1 SGHRS, CDR2 YFSETQ. V was trimmed by 0 bases and J by 0 bases, leaving 10 bases between them. Each donor contributed roughly 100,000 T cells on average, unsorted. The source of this sequence is a donor aged 10 to 29 with latent tuberculosis or without tuberculosis infection. The chain employs TRBV5-1 and TRBJ1-3; D ambiguous. Source material: PBMCs. The CDR3 DNA is TGCGCCAGCAGCTTGGAAGGCGGCCTCTCTGGAAACACCATATATTTT. This sequence encodes CASSLEGGLSGNTIYF.